This TCR beta chain was recovered during a study of T cells after yellow fever vaccination. The study, taken as a whole, reports: One caveat is that FACS-sorted repertoires could contain abundant clonotypes contaminating from the bulk population. Post-booster samples contained most primary-vaccination clones (more than 95% CD4, approximately 88% CD8). Although most clonotypes did not, a small share appeared in both CD4 and CD8 compartments.

This clonotype was counted ten times or more. What it recognizes is unknown. 5'RACE template switching generated TCR cDNA, adding a universal primer site and UMIs. One entry per CDR3 protein results from TCRdb running MiXCR on the 5' RACE reads. The data show some 320,000 distinct CDR3 sequences, 8% to 10% seen once. The CDR3 sequence is 15 residues long. From germline, CDR1 is LNHDA and CDR2 SQIVND (reference sequence). With V trimmed by 6 bases and J by 0 bases, 3 bases remained unmatched. This clonotype was obtained from a man in his late teens or twenties who received the YFV17D yellow fever vaccine. The chain joins TRBV19 to TRBJ2-3, with 10 nucleotides matching TRBD2. Sequenced here: PBMCs, sampled on the day of the first yellow fever vaccination. The CDR3 sequence: CASSRLAGSTDTQYF. CDR3 sequence (DNA): TGTGCCAGTAGCAGACTAGCGGGTAGCACAGATACGCAGTATTTT.